One and the same sample provided the 12 T cell receptor beta chains below, sequenced in a study of blood T cell repertoires in COVID-19. The assay was immunoSEQ multiplex PCR, and TCRdb's table has in-frame clones only and misses some. The sample has under 250,000 clones, around 85% seen once. The sequencing sample was made of peripheral blood. These receptor sequences come from a man aged 45-65 years with COVID-19, enrolled during active disease.

Comment on this clone: In the same sample, other DNA sequences code for this CDR3. The genes are TRBV7-8 and TRBJ1-1, with D unresolved. Germline V CDR1 and CDR2: SGHVS, FQNEAQ. V dropped 0 bases and J dropped 4 bases, with 6 bases sitting between them. CDR3 length: 13 residues. The CDR3 coding sequence is TGTGCCAGCAGCTTAGCCGCGGGCACTGAAGCTTTCTTT. Protein: CASSLAAGTEAFF.

DNA for the CDR3: TGTGCCAGCAGCTTGGCCGGTACGGTCACTGAAGCTTTCTTT. Its translation is CASSLAGTVTEAFF. This rearrangement joins TRBV5-8 to TRBJ1-1; no clear D. Trimming cost V 0 bases and J 4 bases, with 10 bases left between them. The CDR3 covers 14 residues. Germline CDR1 reads SGHTS; CDR2 reads YDEGEE.

The chain joins TRBV5-1 to TRBJ1-1; D unresolved. Between the trimmed V and J ends, which lost 2 bases and 1 base, there was a span of 9 bases. The CDR3 length is 14 residues. The germline V gene has CDR1 SGHRS and CDR2 YFSETQ. The CDR3 region is CASSLQQENTEAFF. The CDR3 DNA follows: TGCGCCAGCAGCTTACAGCAAGAGAACACTGAAGCTTTCTTT.

This clone was counted a single time. This chain joins TRBV19 and TRBJ1-5; TRBD1 agrees at 10 bases. Germline values: CDR1 LNHDA, CDR2 SQIVND (reference sequence). This CDR3 region has 14 residues. The V and J ends lost 7 bases and 6 bases, in that order; junction bases with no gene match: 6. The CDR3 is CASTTGQGGQPQHF. The CDR3 DNA is TGTGCCAGTACCACCGGACAGGGGGGTCAGCCCCAGCATTTT.

V and J are TRBV19 and TRBJ2-5, with unresolved D. Germline V gene sequence: CDR1 LNHDA, CDR2 SQIVND (reference sequence). Trimming left V 3 bases short and J 1 base short, with 15 bases between. This CDR3 is built from 16 residues. The CDR3 DNA reads as TGTGCCAGTAGTATTGGGTCCGGCAGGCCCCAAGAGACCCAGTACTTC. It translates to CASSIGSGRPQETQYF. Filled out from reference TRBV19 and TRBJ2-5, the complete variable domain reads DGGITQSPKYLFRKEGQNVTLSCEQNLNHDAMYWYRQDPGQGLRLIYYSQIVNDFQKGDIAEGYSVSREKKESFPLTVTSAQKNPTAFYLCASSIGSGRPQETQYFGPGTRLLVL.

V is TRBV5-1 and J is TRBJ1-1, with a weak D call TRBD1 (5 bases). The CDR3 sequence is 15 residues long. Germline CDR1 SGHRS, CDR2 YFSETQ. The V end lost 3 bases, the J end lost 1 base, and 13 bases lay between the germline ends. As DNA, the CDR3 is TGCGCCAGCAGCTCCCAGACAGTGGGGAACACTGAAGCTTTCTTT. This translates into CASSSQTVGNTEAFF.

The V call is TRBV4-2, the J call TRBJ1-6; 8 bases agree with TRBD1. This CDR3 has 16 residues. V shed 0 bases, J shed 10 bases, and the junction held 8 bases outside the gene matches. The germline V gene encodes CDR1 LGHNA and CDR2 YNFKEQ. CDR3 residues: CASSQDFGQGQSPLHF. The CDR3 DNA reads as TGTGCCAGCAGCCAAGATTTTGGACAGGGACAATCACCCCTCCACTTT.

J is TRBJ1-2 and V is TRBV7-6; 9 bases map to TRBD1. Trimming took 6 bases from V and 5 from J; bases not matched to a gene: 10. The length of the CDR3 is 15 residues. CDR1 is SGHVS and CDR2 is FNYEAQ in the germline V gene. Written as DNA, the CDR3 is TGTGCCAGCAGTTATGAGGGACAGGGCGGATATGGCTACACCTTC. Translating it yields CASSYEGQGGYGYTF.

The V call is TRBV28, the J call TRBJ1-4; a possible D gene is TRBD1 (6 bases). Between the trimmed V and J ends, which lost 9 bases and 7 bases, there was a span of 12 bases. The CDR3 has 12 amino acids. CDR1 and CDR2 from the germline V gene are MDHEN and SYDVKM. CDR3 nucleotides: TGTGCCAGTCAAACAGGGAGTGAAAAACTGTTTTTT. This gives the protein CASQTGSEKLFF.

The chain joins TRBV27 to TRBJ1-2, with a weak D call TRBD1 (5 bases). Trimming took 5 bases from V and 3 from J, leaving 10 bases between them. Germline V CDR1 and CDR2: MNHEY, SMNVEV (reference sequence). The CDR3 runs 13 residues. This CDR3 reads CASSRGGYYGYTF. As DNA, the CDR3 is TGTGCCAGCAGTCGGGGGGGATACTATGGCTACACCTTC.

This clone was picked up a small number of times. The rearrangement uses TRBV19 and TRBJ1-1; 8 nucleotides align to TRBD1. The CDR3 has 15 amino acids. Germline CDR1 is LNHDA and CDR2 is SQIVND (reference sequence). The V gene end was trimmed by 3 bases and the J gene end by 0 bases; junction bases not matched to a gene: 3. In nucleotides, the CDR3 is TGTGCCAGTAGTATTAGGACAGGGCTGAACACTGAAGCTTTCTTT. Translated, it gives CASSIRTGLNTEAFF.

This clone was counted once. This rearrangement joins TRBV4-3 to TRBJ2-6; 9 bases are a match to TRBD1. Germline V lookup: CDR1 LGHNA, CDR2 YSLEER. The CDR3 is made up of 20 amino acids. With 1 base clipped from V and 1 base from J, the junction kept 11 bases outside the gene matches. The CDR3 DNA is TGCGCCAGCAGCCAAGCGACAAACAGGGGGCGGGGTTCTGGGGCCAACGTCCTGACTTTC. It translates to CASSQATNRGRGSGANVLTF.